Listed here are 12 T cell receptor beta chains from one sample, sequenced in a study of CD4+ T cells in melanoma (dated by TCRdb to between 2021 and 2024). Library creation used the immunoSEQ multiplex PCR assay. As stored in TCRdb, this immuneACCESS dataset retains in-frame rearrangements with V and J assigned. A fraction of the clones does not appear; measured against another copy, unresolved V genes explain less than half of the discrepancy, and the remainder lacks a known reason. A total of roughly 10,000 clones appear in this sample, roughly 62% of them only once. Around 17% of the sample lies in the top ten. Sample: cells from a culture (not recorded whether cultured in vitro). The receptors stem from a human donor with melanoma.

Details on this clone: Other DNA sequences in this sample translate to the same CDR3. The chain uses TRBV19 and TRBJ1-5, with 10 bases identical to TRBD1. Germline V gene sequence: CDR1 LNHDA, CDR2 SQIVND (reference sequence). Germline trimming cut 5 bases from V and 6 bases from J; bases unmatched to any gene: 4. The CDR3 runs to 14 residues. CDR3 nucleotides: TGTGCCAGTAGTGTGACAGGGGGCGGTCAGCCCCAGCATTTT. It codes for CASSVTGGGQPQHF.

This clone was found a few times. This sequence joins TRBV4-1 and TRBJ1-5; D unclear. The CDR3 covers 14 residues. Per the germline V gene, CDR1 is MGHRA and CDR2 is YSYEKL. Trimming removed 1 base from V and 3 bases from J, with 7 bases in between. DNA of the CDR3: TGCGCCAGCAGCCAAGGTCAGGCCAATCAGCCCCAGCATTTT. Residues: CASSQGQANQPQHF.

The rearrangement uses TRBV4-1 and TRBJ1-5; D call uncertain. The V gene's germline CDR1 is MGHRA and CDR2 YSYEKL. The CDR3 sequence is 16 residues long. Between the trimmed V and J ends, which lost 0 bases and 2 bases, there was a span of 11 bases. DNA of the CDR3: TGCGCCAGCAGCCAAGACGGCGGCATCGGCAATCAGCCCCAGCATTTT. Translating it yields CASSQDGGIGNQPQHF.

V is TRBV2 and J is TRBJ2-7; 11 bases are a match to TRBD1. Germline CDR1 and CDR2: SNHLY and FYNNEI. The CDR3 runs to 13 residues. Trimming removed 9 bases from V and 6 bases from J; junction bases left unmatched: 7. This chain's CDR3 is CARGADRGREQYF. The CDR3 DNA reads TGTGCCAGAGGTGCGGACAGGGGGCGCGAGCAGTACTTC.

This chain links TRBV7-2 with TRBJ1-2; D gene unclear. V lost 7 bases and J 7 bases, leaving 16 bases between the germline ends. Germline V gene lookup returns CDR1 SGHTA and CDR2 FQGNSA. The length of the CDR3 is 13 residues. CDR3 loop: CASTKTREIGYTF. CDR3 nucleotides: TGTGCCAGCACCAAAACCCGGGAAATTGGCTACACCTTC.

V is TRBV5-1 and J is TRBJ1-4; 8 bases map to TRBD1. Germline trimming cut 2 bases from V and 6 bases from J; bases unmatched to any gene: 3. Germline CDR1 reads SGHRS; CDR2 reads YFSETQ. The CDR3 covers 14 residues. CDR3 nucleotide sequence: TGCGCCAGCAGCTTTTACAGGGGGGATGAAAAACTGTTTTTT. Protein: CASSFYRGDEKLFF. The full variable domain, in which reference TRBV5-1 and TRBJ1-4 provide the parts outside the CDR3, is KAGVTQTPRYLIKTRGQQVTLSCSPISGHRSVSWYQQTPGQGLQFLFEYFSETQRNKGNFPGRFSGRQFSNSRSEMNVSTLELGDSALYLCASSFYRGDEKLFFGSGTQLSVL.

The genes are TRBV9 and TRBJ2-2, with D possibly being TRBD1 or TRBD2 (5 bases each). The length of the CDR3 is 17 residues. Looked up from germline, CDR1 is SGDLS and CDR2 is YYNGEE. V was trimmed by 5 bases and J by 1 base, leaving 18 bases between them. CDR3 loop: CASRAGLGPLNTGELFF. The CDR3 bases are TGTGCCAGCAGAGCAGGGTTGGGACCCCTGAACACCGGGGAGCTGTTTTTT.

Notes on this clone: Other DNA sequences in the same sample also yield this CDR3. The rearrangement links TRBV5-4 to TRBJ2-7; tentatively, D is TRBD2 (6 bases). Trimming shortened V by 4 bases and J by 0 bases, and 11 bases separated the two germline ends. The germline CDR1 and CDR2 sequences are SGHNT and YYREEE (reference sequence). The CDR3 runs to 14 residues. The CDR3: CASSRETDSYEQYF. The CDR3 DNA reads TGTGCCAGCAGCCGGGAGACGGACTCCTACGAGCAGTACTTC.

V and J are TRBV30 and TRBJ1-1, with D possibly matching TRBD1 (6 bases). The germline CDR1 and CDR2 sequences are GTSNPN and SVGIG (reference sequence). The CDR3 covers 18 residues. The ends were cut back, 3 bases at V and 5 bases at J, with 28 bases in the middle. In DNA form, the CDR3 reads TGTGCCTGGAGGTTTAGGTATGGGACCAGGGGAGAGGGGACTGAAGCTTTCTTT. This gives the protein CAWRFRYGTRGEGTEAFF.

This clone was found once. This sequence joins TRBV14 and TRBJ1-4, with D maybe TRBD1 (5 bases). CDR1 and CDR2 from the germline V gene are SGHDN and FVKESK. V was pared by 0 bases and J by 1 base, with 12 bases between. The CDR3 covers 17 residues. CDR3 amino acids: CASSQDPLGGTNEKLFF. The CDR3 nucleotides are TGTGCCAGCAGCCAAGACCCTCTCGGGGGAACTAATGAAAAACTGTTTTTT. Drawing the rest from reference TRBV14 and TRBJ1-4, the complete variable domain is EAGVTQFPSHSVIEKGQTVTLRCDPISGHDNLYWYRRVMGKEIKFLLHFVKESKQDESGMPNNRFLAERTGGTYSTLKVQPAELEDSGVYFCASSQDPLGGTNEKLFFGSGTQLSVL.

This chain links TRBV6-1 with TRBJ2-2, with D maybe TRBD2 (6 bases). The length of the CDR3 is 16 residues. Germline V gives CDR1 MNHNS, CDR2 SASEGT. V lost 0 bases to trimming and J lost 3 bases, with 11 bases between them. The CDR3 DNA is TGTGCCAGCAGTGAAGCGCGGGGCAGGGACACCGGGGAGCTGTTTTTT. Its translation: CASSEARGRDTGELFF.

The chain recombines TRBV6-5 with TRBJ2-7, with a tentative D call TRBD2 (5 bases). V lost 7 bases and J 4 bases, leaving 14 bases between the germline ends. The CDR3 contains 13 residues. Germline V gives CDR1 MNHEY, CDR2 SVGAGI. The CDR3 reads CASTEGSRYEQYF. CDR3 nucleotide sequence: TGTGCCAGCACCGAAGGGAGTAGGTACGAGCAGTACTTC.